The rows below give T cell receptor beta chains drawn from one sample of a study of cytomegalovirus exposure and HLA in healthy donors. TCRdb's table, derived via immunoSEQ multiplex PCR, lists solely in-frame clones and lacks some. The table records 140,000 or so clones, approximately 89% of them present only once. Sample: PBMCs. The receptors originated from a man aged 18 to 30 in good health and CMV-seronegative. Both conserved end residues are part of each CDR3. D genes are given only for firm matches. Some rows have no size entry. The others give once, few or many, or a class for an expanded clone.

V gene	clone size	J gene	D gene	CDR3 DNA	CDR3 protein
TRBV21-1	NA	TRBJ2-2	NA	TGTGCCAGCATAGAATGCGGGGAGCTGTTTTTT	CASIECGELFF
TRBV7-8	NA	TRBJ1-1	NA	TGTGCCAGCAGCTCAACGACAGGACCGAACACTGAAGCTTTCTTT	CASSSTTGPNTEAFF
TRBV6-1	NA	TRBJ1-5	TRBD1	TGTGCCAGCAGTGTCTGGGACAGCCCACTCCTCAATCAGCCCCAGCATTTT	CASSVWDSPLLNQPQHF
TRBV11-2	NA	TRBJ2-7	TRBD2	TGTGCCAGCAGCCTATGGACTAGCGGGGGCCCATCTTCCTACGAGCAGTACTTC	CASSLWTSGGPSSYEQYF
TRBV12-5	NA	TRBJ2-1	TRBD2	TGTGCTAGTGGTTTGTCTAGCGGGGGCAATGAGCAGTTCTTC	CASGLSSGGNEQFF
TRBV5-1	NA	TRBJ2-7	TRBD1	TGCGCCAGCAGCTTAACGGGACAGGGCTTACTCTCCTACGAGCAGTACTTC	CASSLTGQGLLSYEQYF
TRBV27	NA	TRBJ1-2	NA	TGTGCCAGCAAGGGCGGGGGGGGAGATGGCTACACCTTC	CASKGGGGDGYTF
TRBV6-4	NA	TRBJ2-2	TRBD1	TGTGCCAGCAGTGCACAGGGGGCAAACACCGGGGAGCTGTTTTTT	CASSAQGANTGELFF
TRBV6-5	once	TRBJ1-5	NA	TGTGCCAGCAGTTACTCGGTGCAGACTCGGGCCCAGCATTTT	CASSYSVQTRAQHF
TRBV27	NA	TRBJ1-2	TRBD1	TGTGCCAGCAGCTATCAGGGGGCGCGGGGCTACACCTTC	CASSYQGARGYTF
TRBV5-1	NA	TRBJ2-3	TRBD1	TGCGCCAGCAGCTTGCGGGGCCCGGGACAGGTCACAGATACGCAGTATTTT	CASSLRGPGQVTDTQYF
TRBV11-2	NA	TRBJ1-5	TRBD1	TGTGCCAGCAGCCCCTCCGGGACAGTTAGCAATCAGCCCCAGCATTTT	CASSPSGTVSNQPQHF
TRBV5-1	few	TRBJ2-1	NA	TGCGCCAGCAGCGTGTCATACAATGAGCAGTTCTTC	CASSVSYNEQFF
TRBV5-1	once	TRBJ2-1	NA	TGCGCCAGCAGGACACTAGCTTTTGATGAGCAGTTCTTC	CASRTLAFDEQFF
TRBV2	NA	TRBJ2-2	NA	TGTGCCAGCAGCCACAGAACTTTGAGGGAGCTGTTTTTT	CASSHRTLRELFF
TRBV7-2	NA	TRBJ1-2	NA	TGTGCCAGCAGCTTAGAGGGCAGGGCCTTGGGTGGCTACACCTTC	CASSLEGRALGGYTF
TRBV23-1	NA	TRBJ1-3	TRBD1	TGCGCCAGCAGTCAATCACTTCCGGACAGGGGGCAGGGCCGCTTTGGAAACACCATATATTTT	CASSQSLPDRGQGRFGNTIYF
TRBV9	NA	TRBJ1-3	TRBD1	TGTGCCAGCAACGGCGGGAGGGGGCAAGATGGAAACACCATATATTTT	CASNGGRGQDGNTIYF
TRBV19	NA	TRBJ1-5	NA	TGTGCCAGTAGTATAGTCTCGGGGGGTCAGCCCCAGCATTTT	CASSIVSGGQPQHF
TRBV27	NA	TRBJ1-1	TRBD1	TGTGCCAGCAGTCCGGGACAGGGGGCGAACACTGAAGCTTTCTTT	CASSPGQGANTEAFF
TRBV2	NA	TRBJ1-1	TRBD1	TGTGCCAGCAGTGACTGGACAGGGGGATCTGAAGCTTTCTTT	CASSDWTGGSEAFF
TRBV27	NA	TRBJ2-7	TRBD1	TGTGCCAGCAGTTTAGGACAGGGGCCTCCTCTTACCTACGAGCAGTACTTC	CASSLGQGPPLTYEQYF
TRBV6-1	NA	TRBJ2-7	NA	TGTGCCAGCACCGGGTCCTCCTACGAGCAGTACTTC	CASTGSSYEQYF
TRBV9	NA	TRBJ1-1	NA	TGTGCCAGCAGCCCCGGCGAGGGTCTGGTCACTGAAGCTTTCTTT	CASSPGEGLVTEAFF
TRBV7-9	NA	TRBJ1-3	NA	TGTGCCAGCAGCCCCAGACAGGCAAGCTCTGGAAACACCATATATTTT	CASSPRQASSGNTIYF
TRBV5-6	NA	TRBJ2-1	NA	TGTGCCAGCGCTTCATGGGACTCCCCCGAGCAGTTCTTC	CASASWDSPEQFF
TRBV28	few	TRBJ1-2	NA	TGTGCCAGCAGCCTAGGGCGGGGGCATGGCTACACCTTC	CASSLGRGHGYTF
TRBV6-1	NA	TRBJ2-5	TRBD1	TGTGCCAGCAGTGCTACAGGGGGTATCGAGACCCAGTACTTC	CASSATGGIETQYF
TRBV30	NA	TRBJ2-7	NA	TGTGCCTGGAGTGTACACGACCGAGGGAGTCACGTCTTC	CAWSVHDRGSHVF
TRBV6-5	NA	TRBJ2-1	TRBD2	TGTGCCAGCAGTTATCCAGCGGGGGCTGGTAACGATGAGCAGTTCTTC	CASSYPAGAGNDEQFF
TRBV11-1	NA	TRBJ1-1	NA	TGTGCCAGCAGCGTGACAGTCATGAACACTGAAGCTTTCTTT	CASSVTVMNTEAFF
TRBV9	NA	TRBJ2-2	TRBD2	TGTGCCAGCAGCGTTCCTAGCGGGGCCCAGACCGGGGAGCTGTTTTTT	CASSVPSGAQTGELFF
TRBV4-1	NA	TRBJ2-5	TRBD1	TGCGCCAGCAGCCAAGAAATACAGGGGGGCCCACAAGAGACCCAGTACTTC	CASSQEIQGGPQETQYF
TRBV5-4	NA	TRBJ1-6	TRBD1	TGTGCCAGCAGCCCCCGGACAGGGGGCTCGAATTCACCCCTCCACTTT	CASSPRTGGSNSPLHF
TRBV15	NA	TRBJ2-6	NA	TGTGCCACCAGCAGAGGGGCTGCTGGGGCCAACGTCCTGACTTTC	CATSRGAAGANVLTF
TRBV4-1	NA	TRBJ1-4	NA	TGCGCCAGCAGCCAAGATAGGGGTTCAACTAATGAAAAACTGTTTTTT	CASSQDRGSTNEKLFF
TRBV5-1	NA	TRBJ2-5	NA	TGCGCCAGCAGCTTGGCCGGGCTAGCTAGGGAGACCCAGTACTTC	CASSLAGLARETQYF
TRBV15	NA	TRBJ2-3	TRBD2	TGTGCCACCAGCAGAGATGTGACTAGCGGGAAGGCAGATACGCAGTATTTT	CATSRDVTSGKADTQYF
TRBV6-1	NA	TRBJ1-5	TRBD1	TGTGCCAGCATCCCGGGACAGGAGAATCAGCCCCAGCATTTT	CASIPGQENQPQHF
TRBV29-1	NA	TRBJ2-7	TRBD1	TGCAGCGTTGGACAGGGCCTGGGGGAGCAGTACTTC	CSVGQGLGEQYF
TRBV10-3	once	TRBJ1-2	NA	TGTGCCATCAGCAACAGGGAGGGAGGTGGCTACACCTTC	CAISNREGGGYTF
TRBV28	NA	TRBJ2-1	TRBD1	TGTGCCAGCAGTTTAGTTCGGGGGACAGGGGCGTACAATGAGCAGTTCTTC	CASSLVRGTGAYNEQFF
TRBV7-9	NA	TRBJ1-2	NA	TGTGCCAGCAGCTTGAGCAGCGGGGTAACTAACTATGGCTACACCTTC	CASSLSSGVTNYGYTF
TRBV7-9	NA	TRBJ1-6	TRBD1	TGTGCCAGCAGCCTCGGACAGGGGGTATCACCCCTCCACTTT	CASSLGQGVSPLHF
TRBV4-1	NA	TRBJ1-2	TRBD1	TGCGCCAGCAGCCACCCGGGACAGGGCGGGCCTCCGGTACGGGGCTACACCTTC	CASSHPGQGGPPVRGYTF
TRBV13	NA	TRBJ2-7	TRBD1	TGTGCCAGCAGCTCAACCGGGACAGGGTTGTGGGAGCAGTACTTC	CASSSTGTGLWEQYF
TRBV7-3	NA	TRBJ2-1	TRBD2	TGTGCCAGCAGCTTAGTGGGGTGGGCTAGCGGTTCCAATGAGCAGTTCTTC	CASSLVGWASGSNEQFF
TRBV7-9	NA	TRBJ1-1	NA	TGTGCCAGCAGCCCAAGGCGGGGGTCAGGGGTGAACACTGAAGCTTTCTTT	CASSPRRGSGVNTEAFF
TRBV11-2	NA	TRBJ2-7	TRBD1	TGTGCCAGCACCCCGGGACAGGCCTCCGAGCAGTACTTC	CASTPGQASEQYF
TRBV10-2	NA	TRBJ1-4	NA	TGCGCCAGCAGTGAGTTGGGTCGAAGACTCCATGAAAAACTGTTTTTT	CASSELGRRLHEKLFF
TRBV18	NA	TRBJ2-3	TRBD2	TGTGCCAGCTCACCACCCGTGGGACTAGCGGGGCAAGGGGATACGCAGTATTTT	CASSPPVGLAGQGDTQYF
TRBV7-6	NA	TRBJ1-1	TRBD1	TGTGCCAGCAGCCCCGGGACAGGGGTTGCTTTCTTT	CASSPGTGVAFF
TRBV9	NA	TRBJ1-1	TRBD1	TGTGCCAGCAGCCTCACAGGGGGGACTGAAGCTTTCTTT	CASSLTGGTEAFF
TRBV2	NA	TRBJ1-5	NA	TGTGCCAGCAGTTCCGACAGTCCCAATCAGCCCCAGCATTTT	CASSSDSPNQPQHF
TRBV5-4	NA	TRBJ2-7	TRBD1	TGTGCCAGCAGCTTGTGGACAGGGATCTCCTACGAGCAGTACTTC	CASSLWTGISYEQYF